Below are 32 T cell receptor beta chains sequenced from a single sample in a study of shared clonotypes between healthy human individuals. Profiled with immunoSEQ multiplex PCR; TCRdb holds only in-frame clones, not every one. The table lists some 900,000 clones, approximately 76% of them singletons. The sample taken for sequencing was memory CD4+ T cells sorted from blood. Subset indicated: CD45RA-negative fraction. These receptors came from a young man in good health.

This sequence joins TRBV30 and TRBJ2-7; TRBD2 agrees at 10 bases. The CDR3 spans 12 residues. Germline V CDR1 and CDR2: GTSNPN, SVGIG (reference sequence). Trimming at V came to 2 bases and at J to 6 bases, leaving 1 base not matched to a gene. CDR3 loop: CAWSRLAGEQYF. DNA for the CDR3: TGTGCCTGGAGTAGACTAGCGGGCGAGCAGTACTTC.

The chain links TRBV7-9 to TRBJ2-5, with D perhaps TRBD1 (6 bases). Trimming took off 1 base at V and 3 bases at J, with 9 bases between the two ends. The CDR3 spans 14 residues. The germline CDR1 and CDR2 sequences are SEHNR and FQNEAQ (reference sequence). The CDR3 region has the DNA TGTGCCAGCAGCTTAGTAGGGGGAGAAGAGACCCAGTACTTC. This sequence encodes CASSLVGGEETQYF.

The rearrangement links TRBV15 to TRBJ2-3, with D hard to call. Trimming stripped 3 bases from V and 0 bases from J, with 7 bases between. Germline V CDR1 and CDR2: LNHNV, YYDKDF (reference sequence). CDR3 length: 14 residues. CDR3 DNA: TGTGCCACCAGCAGGTCCGGGAGCACAGATACGCAGTATTTT. Translation gives CATSRSGSTDTQYF.

This clone was seen more than once but under ten times. This rearrangement joins TRBV7-6 to TRBJ2-7, with a tentative D call TRBD2 (5 bases). V was pared by 1 base and J by 9 bases, with 16 bases between. CDR3 size: 14 residues. CDR1 and CDR2 from the germline V gene are SGHVS and FNYEAQ. CDR3 residues: CASSLETPTGVQYF. CDR3 nucleotide sequence: TGTGCCAGCAGCTTAGAGACTCCCACCGGGGTGCAGTACTTC.

This clone was found a few times. This chain uses TRBV7-3 with TRBJ1-1; perhaps TRBD1 as D (6 bases). Germline CDR1 and CDR2: SGHTA and FQGTGA. Trimming cost V 5 bases and J 8 bases, with 15 bases left between them. The CDR3 runs 13 residues. Written as DNA, the CDR3 is TGTGCCAGCAGCACAGGGACACCACGGGAAGCTTTCTTT. This encodes CASSTGTPREAFF.

V gene TRBV5-1 combines with J gene TRBJ2-2; no definite D call. This CDR3 is 14 amino acids long. Trimming took off 3 bases at V and 6 bases at J, with 12 bases between the two ends. Per germline, CDR1 SGHRS and CDR2 YFSETQ. CDR3 bases: TGCGCCAGCAGCTCAGTTAGGAGCTCCGGGGAGCTGTTTTTT. Residues: CASSSVRSSGELFF.

The chain recombines TRBV2 with TRBJ2-4; TRBD1 aligns across 7 bases. The germline CDR1 and CDR2 sequences are SNHLY and FYNNEI. Trimming removed 5 bases from V and 6 bases from J; junction bases left unmatched: 7. There are 14 residues in the CDR3. In DNA form, the CDR3 reads TGTGCCAGCAGTCCACAGGGACAGTCAAACATTCAGTACTTC. Its translation is CASSPQGQSNIQYF.

The J gene is TRBJ1-2, the V gene TRBV18, with D unclear. V was shortened by 1 base and J by 0 bases, with 15 bases between the two germline ends. CDR3 length: 17 amino acids. The germline gives CDR1 KGHSH, CDR2 LQKENI. CDR3 region: CASSPLELGRSNYGYTF. In DNA, the CDR3 is TGTGCCAGCTCACCACTGGAATTGGGCAGGTCTAACTATGGCTACACCTTC. Looking up the rest from reference TRBV18 and TRBJ1-2 gives the full variable domain: NAGVMQNPRHLVRRRGQEARLRCSPMKGHSHVYWYRQLPEEGLKFMVYLQKENIIDESGMPKERFSAEFPKEGPSILRIQQVVRGDSAAYFCASSPLELGRSNYGYTFGSGTRLTVV.

The rearrangement uses TRBV7-8 and TRBJ1-3; unclear D gene. Trimming stripped 5 bases from V and 4 bases from J, with 9 bases between. In germline, CDR1 is SGHVS, CDR2 FQNEAQ. The CDR3 is made up of 13 amino acids. The CDR3 nucleotides are TGTGCCAGCAGCCCCCCGAACGGAAACACCATATATTTT. This codes for CASSPPNGNTIYF.

Only one count was recorded for this clone. V is TRBV28 and J is TRBJ2-7; 7 bases match TRBD1. CDR1 and CDR2 (germline): MDHEN, SYDVKM. V dropped 6 bases and J dropped 1; count of bases not matched to a gene: 9. CDR3 length equals 15 residues. The CDR3, as DNA: TGTGCCAGCAGGGTCAGGGGGTTAGGGTCCTACGAGCAGTACTTC. Translation: CASRVRGLGSYEQYF.

The V call is TRBV10-3, the J call TRBJ2-7; D is ambiguous. CDR3 length equals 14 residues. Germline CDR1 is ENHRY and CDR2 is SYGVKD. V was cut by 3 bases and J by 5 bases, with 14 bases left in between. CDR3 loop: CAISDRAVVDEQYF. CDR3 sequence (DNA): TGTGCCATCAGTGACCGGGCGGTGGTCGACGAGCAGTACTTC.

The chain has TRBV19 and TRBJ1-3; D is perhaps TRBD1 (6 bases). The germline V and J ends were trimmed by 4 bases and 0 bases, with 10 bases remaining between them. The V gene's germline CDR1 is LNHDA and CDR2 SQIVND (reference sequence). There are 15 residues in the CDR3. CDR3 loop: CASSTGHNSGNTIYF. The CDR3 bases are TGTGCCAGTAGTACGGGACATAACTCTGGAAACACCATATATTTT.

J is TRBJ2-3 and V is TRBV20-1; no clear D gene. The CDR3 runs to 10 residues. CDR1 is DFQATT, CDR2 SNEGSKA, per germline (reference sequence). This CDR3 reads CSSSTDTQYF. The CDR3 DNA follows: TGCAGCTCTAGCACAGATACGCAGTATTTT.

This clone was picked up a small number of times. The chain carries TRBV6-1 and TRBJ1-6; TRBD1 matches 8 bases. After removal of 0 bases from V and 10 bases from J, the junction contained 8 bases not matched to a gene. In germline, CDR1 is MNHNS, CDR2 SASEGT. The CDR3 length is 16 residues. The CDR3 nucleotides read TGTGCCAGCAGTGAAGCGCCAGGGGGCTCACGATCACCCCTCCACTTT. Translating it yields CASSEAPGGSRSPLHF.

V and J are TRBV10-3 and TRBJ1-2; 9 nucleotides align to TRBD1. V lost 11 bases and J lost 7; bases outside the gene matches: 11. Per the germline V gene, CDR1 is ENHRY and CDR2 is SYGVKD. CDR3 size: 13 residues. DNA for the CDR3: TGTGCCCAGTCTTATGGACAGGGGTCTGGCTACACCTTC. This encodes CAQSYGQGSGYTF.

This chain joins TRBV5-1 and TRBJ2-2, with D hard to call. V lost 1 base and J 1 base, leaving 2 bases between the germline ends. This CDR3 spans 13 amino acids. CDR1 and CDR2 from the germline V gene are SGHRS and YFSETQ. CDR3 sequence: CASSLQNTGELFF. DNA of the CDR3: TGCGCCAGCAGCTTGCAGAACACCGGGGAGCTGTTTTTT.

J is TRBJ1-2 and V is TRBV5-1; possibly TRBD1 for D (6 bases). Trimming stripped 0 bases from V and 3 bases from J, with 9 bases between. The germline V gene has CDR1 SGHRS and CDR2 YFSETQ. The CDR3 is made up of 14 amino acids. DNA of the CDR3: TGCGCCAGCAGCTTGGAGGGACACGACTATGGCTACACCTTC. It specifies CASSLEGHDYGYTF.

The genes are TRBV30 and TRBJ2-1; 12 positions agree with TRBD2. With V trimmed by 4 bases and J by 3 bases, 10 bases remained unmatched. The germline V gene encodes CDR1 GTSNPN and CDR2 SVGIG (reference sequence). CDR3 length: 17 residues. The CDR3 DNA reads as TGTGCCTGGATAAGGGCTAGCGGGAGGGCCGTCTACAATGAGCAGTTCTTC. Its protein product is CAWIRASGRAVYNEQFF.

The rearrangement joins TRBV4-1 to TRBJ2-3, with 10 positions matching TRBD2. This CDR3 comprises 16 residues. Losses at the gene ends were 5 bases for V and 2 bases for J; bases not matched to a gene: 7. Germline assignment: CDR1 MGHRA and CDR2 YSYEKL. The CDR3 DNA is TGCGCCAGCAGCTACTCTAGCGGGGGACTCACAGATACGCAGTATTTT. Protein product: CASSYSSGGLTDTQYF.

V gene TRBV5-1 combines with J gene TRBJ1-6; D is unresolved. CDR1 SGHRS and CDR2 YFSETQ come from the germline V gene. The CDR3 length is 15 residues. Trimming pared 2 bases from V and 9 bases from J, leaving 15 bases between. The CDR3: CASSFDGRGGSPLHF. The CDR3 DNA is TGCGCCAGCAGCTTCGACGGGAGAGGAGGTTCACCCCTCCACTTT.

In this sample, this clone turned up many times. J is TRBJ2-7 and V is TRBV10-2, with 8 positions matching TRBD1. The length of the CDR3 is 16 residues. Germline V lookup: CDR1 WSHSY, CDR2 SAAADI. With 2 bases clipped from V and 0 bases from J, the junction kept 6 bases outside the gene matches. CDR3 nucleotide sequence: TGCGCCAGCAGTGAGCCCGGACAGGGAGGCTCCTACGAGCAGTACTTC. This gives the protein CASSEPGQGGSYEQYF.

The genes are TRBV28 and TRBJ2-1; TRBD2 agrees at 11 bases. The CDR3 loop spans 14 amino acids. From germline, CDR1 is MDHEN and CDR2 SYDVKM. In DNA, the CDR3 is TGTGGCCTCCTAGCGGGGGGTACCTACAATGAGCAGTTCTTC. This sequence encodes CGLLAGGTYNEQFF.

The chain has TRBV19 and TRBJ2-7; 9 positions agree with TRBD2. J lost 0 bases, V lost 6 bases, and 9 bases had no gene match. Germline values: CDR1 LNHDA, CDR2 SQIVND (reference sequence). The CDR3 totals 16 residues. Here the CDR3 DNA reads TGTGCCAGTAGCCCCCGGGGTAGCGGGAGCTCCTACGAGCAGTACTTC. Encoded protein: CASSPRGSGSSYEQYF.

The chain links TRBV7-2 to TRBJ1-1; D unresolved. V lost 0 bases and J 11 bases, leaving 10 bases between the germline ends. This CDR3 is 12 amino acids long. Germline assignment: CDR1 SGHTA and CDR2 FQGNSA. The CDR3 region has the DNA TGTGCCAGCAGCTTAGCAGGAGCTACGGCTTTCTTT. This gives the protein CASSLAGATAFF.

This chain uses TRBV6-1 with TRBJ2-7, with D possibly TRBD2 on 6 matching bases. Germline values: CDR1 MNHNS, CDR2 SASEGT. The CDR3 has 14 amino acids. V lost 6 bases, J lost 2 bases, and 14 bases lay in between. The CDR3 loop is CASSDPGLTYEQYF. For the CDR3, the DNA is TGTGCCAGCAGCGACCCGGGACTTACCTACGAGCAGTACTTC.

To note about this clone: This same CDR3 is encoded by further DNA sequences in the sample. The J gene is TRBJ1-4, the V gene TRBV5-6; D call uncertain. Germline V gives CDR1 SGHDT, CDR2 YYEEEE. V was cut by 0 bases and J by 4 bases, with 4 bases left in between. This CDR3 is 13 amino acids long. The CDR3 coding sequence is TGTGCCAGCAGCTTGGTCAGTAATGAAAAACTGTTTTTT. Its protein is CASSLVSNEKLFF.

The chain has TRBV9 and TRBJ2-1; no clear D. This CDR3 is 15 amino acids long. Germline CDR1 is SGDLS and CDR2 is YYNGEE. V lost 3 bases, J lost 5 bases, and 15 bases lay in between. The CDR3: CASSDWQLQNNEQFF. The CDR3 DNA reads as TGTGCCAGCAGCGACTGGCAGCTACAGAACAATGAGCAGTTCTTC. The variable domain in full, completed from reference TRBV9 and TRBJ2-1, reads DSGVTQTPKHLITATGQRVTLRCSPRSGDLSVYWYQQSLDQGLQFLIQYYNGEERAKGNILERFSAQQFPDLHSELNLSSLELGDSALYFCASSDWQLQNNEQFFGPGTRLTVL.

The V and J genes are TRBV7-2 and TRBJ1-1; possibly TRBD1 for D (5 bases). There are 13 residues in the CDR3. V was pared by 2 bases and J by 4 bases, with 8 bases between. Germline-derived CDR1 and CDR2 are SGHTA and FQGNSA. The CDR3: CASSLQGSTEAFF. CDR3 sequence (DNA): TGTGCCAGCAGCTTACAGGGAAGCACTGAAGCTTTCTTT.

This sequence joins TRBV27 and TRBJ2-3; D is perhaps TRBD2 (6 bases). V lost 2 bases, J lost 4 bases, and 7 bases lay in between. CDR3 length equals 13 residues. Germline loops: CDR1 MNHEY, CDR2 SMNVEV (reference sequence). CDR3 coding DNA: TGTGCCAGCAGTTTAACGGGGGCAGATACGCAGTATTTT. Its protein product is CASSLTGADTQYF.

The V gene is TRBV6-5, the J gene TRBJ2-2; possible D gene TRBD1, 6 bases. The CDR3 is made up of 15 amino acids. Trimming shortened V by 5 bases and J by 1 base, and 11 bases separated the two germline ends. Germline V gene data show CDR1 as MNHEY and CDR2 as SVGAGI. CDR3 DNA: TGTGCCAGCAGTACGGGACACAAGAACACCGGGGAGCTGTTTTTT. Encoded protein: CASSTGHKNTGELFF.

The chain couples TRBV30 to TRBJ1-4; D remains ambiguous. The CDR3 runs 14 residues. The V end lost 0 bases, the J end lost 8 bases, and 13 bases lay between the germline ends. Germline assignment: CDR1 GTSNPN and CDR2 SVGIG (reference sequence). CDR3 amino acids: CAWSVLGGSEKLFF. In DNA, the CDR3 is TGTGCCTGGAGTGTGCTGGGAGGGAGCGAAAAACTGTTTTTT.

The chain employs TRBV9 and TRBJ2-7, with TRBD2 matching 8 bases. This CDR3 is built from 14 residues. Losses at the gene ends were 0 bases for V and 3 bases for J; bases not matched to a gene: 2. CDR1 is SGDLS and CDR2 is YYNGEE in the germline V gene. For the CDR3, the DNA is TGTGCCAGCAGCGTAGCTCTAGCGGGCTACGAGCAGTACTTC. Translated: CASSVALAGYEQYF.